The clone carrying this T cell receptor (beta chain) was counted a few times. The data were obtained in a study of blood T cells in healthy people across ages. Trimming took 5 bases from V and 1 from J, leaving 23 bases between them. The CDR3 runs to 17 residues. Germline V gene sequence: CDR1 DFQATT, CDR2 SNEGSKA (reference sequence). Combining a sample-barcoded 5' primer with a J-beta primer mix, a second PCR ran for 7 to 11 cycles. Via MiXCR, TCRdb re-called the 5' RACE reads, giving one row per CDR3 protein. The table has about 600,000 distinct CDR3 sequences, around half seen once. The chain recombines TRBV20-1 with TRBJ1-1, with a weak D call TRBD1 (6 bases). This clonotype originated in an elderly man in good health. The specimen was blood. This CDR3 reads CSAPDPTLGGANTEAFF. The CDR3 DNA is TGCAGTGCTCCGGACCCGACCCTAGGGGGGGCGAACACTGAAGCTTTCTTT.